This T cell receptor beta chain was recorded in a study of shared clonotypes between healthy human individuals. The naive CD8 subset, CD45RO-negative cells positively selected for CCR7, excluded terminally differentiated effector memory CD45RA+ cells. Trimming removed 4 bases from V and 0 bases from J, with 13 bases in between. The CDR3 has 15 amino acids. CDR1 MNHEY and CDR2 SMNVEV come from the germline V gene (reference sequence). Repertoires were generated with immunoSEQ multiplex PCR, while TCRdb's copy carries only in-frame clones and drops some. The sample yields about 2,200,000 clones, approximately 94% seen once.

What was sequenced was naive CD8+ T cells from PBMCs. The receptor was isolated from a man aged 18 to 30 in good health. Some clones in this sample may be carry-over from other donors' samples. The chain is built from TRBV27 and TRBJ2-7; D gene ambiguous. In DNA form, the CDR3 reads TGTGCCAGCAGTTATCCGGGCCGGATCTCCTACGAGCAGTACTTC. As protein: CASSYPGRISYEQYF.